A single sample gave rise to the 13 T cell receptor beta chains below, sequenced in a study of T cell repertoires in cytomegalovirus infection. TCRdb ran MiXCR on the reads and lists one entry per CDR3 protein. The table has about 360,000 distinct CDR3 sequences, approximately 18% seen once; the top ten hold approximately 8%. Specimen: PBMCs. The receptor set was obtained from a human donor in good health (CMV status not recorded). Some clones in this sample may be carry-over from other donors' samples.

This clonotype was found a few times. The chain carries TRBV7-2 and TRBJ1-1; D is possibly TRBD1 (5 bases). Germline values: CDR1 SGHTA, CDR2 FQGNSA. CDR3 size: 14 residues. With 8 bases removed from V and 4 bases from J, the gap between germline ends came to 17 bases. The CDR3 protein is CASGTNLGGTEAFF. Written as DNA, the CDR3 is TGTGCCAGCGGCACAAACCTCGGGGGCACTGAAGCTTTCTTT.

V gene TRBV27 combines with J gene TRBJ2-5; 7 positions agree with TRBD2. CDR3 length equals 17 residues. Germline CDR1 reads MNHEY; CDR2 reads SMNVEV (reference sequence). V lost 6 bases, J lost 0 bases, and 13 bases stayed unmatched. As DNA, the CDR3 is TGTGCCAGCAGCGCTCGTCCGCTAGCGGCGTACCAAGAGACCCAGTACTTC. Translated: CASSARPLAAYQETQYF.

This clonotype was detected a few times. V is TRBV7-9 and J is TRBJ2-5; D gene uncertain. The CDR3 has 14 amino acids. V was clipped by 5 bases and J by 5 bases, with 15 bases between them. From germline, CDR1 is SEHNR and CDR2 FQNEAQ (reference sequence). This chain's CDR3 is CASSPYEVAETQYF. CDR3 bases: TGTGCCAGCAGCCCGTACGAAGTTGCGGAGACCCAGTACTTC.

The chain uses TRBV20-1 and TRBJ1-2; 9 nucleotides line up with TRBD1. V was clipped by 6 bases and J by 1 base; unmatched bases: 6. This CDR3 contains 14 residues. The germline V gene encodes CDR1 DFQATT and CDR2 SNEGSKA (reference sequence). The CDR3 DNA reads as TGCAGTGCCGTACAGGGGGCCGATAACTATGGCTACACCTTC. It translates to CSAVQGADNYGYTF.

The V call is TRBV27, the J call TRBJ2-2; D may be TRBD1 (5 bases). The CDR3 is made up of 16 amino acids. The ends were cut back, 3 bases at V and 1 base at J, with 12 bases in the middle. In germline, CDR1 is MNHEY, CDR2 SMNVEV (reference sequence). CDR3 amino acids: CASSFDARVNTGELFF. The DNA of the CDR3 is TGTGCCAGCAGTTTTGACGCCAGGGTGAACACCGGGGAGCTGTTTTTT.

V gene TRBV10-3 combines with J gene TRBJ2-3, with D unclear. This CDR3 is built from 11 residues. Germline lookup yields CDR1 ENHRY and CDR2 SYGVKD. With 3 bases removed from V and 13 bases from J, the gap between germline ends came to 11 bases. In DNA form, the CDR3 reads TGTGCCATCAGTGACGGCCCGTTGAAGTATTTT. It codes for CAISDGPLKYF.

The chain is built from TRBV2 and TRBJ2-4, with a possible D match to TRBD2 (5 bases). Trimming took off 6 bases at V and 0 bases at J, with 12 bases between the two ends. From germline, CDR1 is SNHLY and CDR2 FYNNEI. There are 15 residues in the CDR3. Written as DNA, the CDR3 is TGTGCCAGCAGGTCTGGGAGACTAGCCAAAAACATTCAGTACTTC. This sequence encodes CASRSGRLAKNIQYF.

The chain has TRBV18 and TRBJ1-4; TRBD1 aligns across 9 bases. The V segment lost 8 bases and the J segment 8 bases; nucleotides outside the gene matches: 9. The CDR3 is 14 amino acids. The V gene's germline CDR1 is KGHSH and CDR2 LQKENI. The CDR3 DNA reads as TGTGCCAGCCACCGGGACAGGGTGGACGAAAAACTGTTTTTT. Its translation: CASHRDRVDEKLFF.

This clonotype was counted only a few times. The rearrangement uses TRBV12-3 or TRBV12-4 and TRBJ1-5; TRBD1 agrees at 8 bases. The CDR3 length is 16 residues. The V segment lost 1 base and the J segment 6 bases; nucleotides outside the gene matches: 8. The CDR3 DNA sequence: TGTGCCAGCAGTTTAGTCGGACAGGGACCCGGTCAGCCCCAGCATTTT. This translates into CASSLVGQGPGQPQHF.

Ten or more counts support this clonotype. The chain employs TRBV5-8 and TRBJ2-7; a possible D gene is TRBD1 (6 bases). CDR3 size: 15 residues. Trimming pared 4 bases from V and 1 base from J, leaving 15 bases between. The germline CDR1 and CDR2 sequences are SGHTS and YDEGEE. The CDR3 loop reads CASSRLPGVSYEQYF. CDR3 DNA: TGTGCCAGCAGCCGGCTCCCAGGGGTTTCCTACGAGCAGTACTTC.

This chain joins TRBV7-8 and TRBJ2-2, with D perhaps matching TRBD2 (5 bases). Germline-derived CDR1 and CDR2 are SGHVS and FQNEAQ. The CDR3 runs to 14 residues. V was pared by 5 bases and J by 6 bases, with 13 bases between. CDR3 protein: CASSPLVGAGELFF. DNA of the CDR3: TGTGCCAGCAGCCCATTGGTCGGGGCCGGGGAGCTGTTTTTT.

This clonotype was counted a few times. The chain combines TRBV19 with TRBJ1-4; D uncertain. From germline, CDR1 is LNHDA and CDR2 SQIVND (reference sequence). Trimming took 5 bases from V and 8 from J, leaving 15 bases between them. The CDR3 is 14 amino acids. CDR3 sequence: CASSREARQEKLFF. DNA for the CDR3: TGTGCCAGTAGTCGTGAGGCGCGTCAAGAAAAACTGTTTTTT.

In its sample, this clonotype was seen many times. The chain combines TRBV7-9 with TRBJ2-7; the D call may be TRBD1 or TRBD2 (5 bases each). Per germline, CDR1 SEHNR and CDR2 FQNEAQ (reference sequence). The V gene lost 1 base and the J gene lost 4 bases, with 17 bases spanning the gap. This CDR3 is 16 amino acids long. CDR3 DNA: TGTGCCAGCAGCTTAGGGAAAGGGACCCTTGAGTACGAGCAGTACTTC. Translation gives CASSLGKGTLEYEQYF.